This T cell receptor (beta chain) was obtained from a study of T cells in Graves' hyperthyroidism and ophthalmopathy. Study-level findings and limits: Ophthalmopathy and stable hyperthyroidism were told apart by a 13 V-J model. Most thyroid clonotypes expanded above 0.001 were also detected in blood.

Amplification targeted TCR beta CDR3 regions from RNA transcripts. First-round RT-PCR targeting the TCR CDR3 was performed with the HTBI primer set. TCRdb analysed the multiplex PCR reads with MiXCR anew, one entry per CDR3 protein. This table has 550,000 to 700,000 distinct CDR3 sequences, around 46% appearing once. V was shortened by 4 bases and J by 4 bases, with 26 bases between the two germline ends. The germline V gene encodes CDR1 LNHDA and CDR2 SQIVND (reference sequence). CDR3 size: 19 residues. This clonotype was found many times. The target antigen is unknown. This chain links TRBV19 with TRBJ1-5; maybe TRBD1 (5 bases). This receptor was identified in an adult woman with Graves' disease, either hyperthyroidism or ophthalmopathy (not recorded which). Sequenced input: peripheral blood or thyroid tissue (not recorded which). CDR3 in amino acids: CASSRRGRGLSHNNQPQHF. The DNA of the CDR3 is TGTGCCAGTAGTAGGCGAGGAAGGGGACTATCTCATAATAATCAGCCCCAGCATTTT.